This T cell receptor (beta chain) is from a study of T cell responses to AZD1222 COVID-19 vaccine. Clones were sequenced by immunoSEQ multiplex PCR, and TCRdb holds only the in-frame ones, with some missing. The sample holds around 110,000 clones, about 90% seen once. This CDR3 region has 14 residues. Trimming removed 7 bases at V and 10 bases at J, with 23 bases between. Germline V gives CDR1 SGDLS, CDR2 YYNGEE. This receptor was obtained from an adult who received the AZD1222 COVID-19 vaccine. The sequences come from peripheral blood, collected 28 days after the second AZD1222 dose. The chain joins TRBV9 to TRBJ1-1; D is unresolved. The CDR3 loop is CASSYSTLSSGAFF. CDR3 bases: TGTGCCAGCTCATACTCAACCCTTTCGAGCGGAGCTTTCTTT. The full variable domain, with the rest looked up from reference TRBV9 and TRBJ1-1, is DSGVTQTPKHLITATGQRVTLRCSPRSGDLSVYWYQQSLDQGLQFLIQYYNGEERAKGNILERFSAQQFPDLHSELNLSSLELGDSALYFCASSYSTLSSGAFFGQGTRLTVV.